This T cell receptor beta chain was profiled in a study of T cells in Graves' hyperthyroidism and ophthalmopathy. Clinical symptoms, serum thyroxine, TRAb, thyroid ultrasound and orbital computed tomography established diagnosis. This CDR3 is built from 15 residues. Trimming removed 5 bases from V and 7 bases from J; junction bases left unmatched: 11. Germline assignment: CDR1 SGHVS and CDR2 FNYEAQ. Regions amplified from RNA transcripts were the TCR beta CDR3 regions. Initially, a first-round RT-PCR of the TCR CDR3 employed the HTBI primer set. From the multiplex PCR reads, TCRdb called clonotypes with MiXCR, one entry per CDR3 protein. The sample has a few hundred thousand distinct CDR3 sequences, roughly 23% seen once.

The source is a woman aged 50 to 60 with Graves' hyperthyroidism. The genes are TRBV7-6 and TRBJ1-2; TRBD1 aligns across 9 bases. The sequencing input was blood. The CDR3 nucleotides are TGTGCCAGCAGCACGGGACAGGGAGCATTAGGTGGCTACACCTTC. It translates to CASSTGQGALGGYTF.